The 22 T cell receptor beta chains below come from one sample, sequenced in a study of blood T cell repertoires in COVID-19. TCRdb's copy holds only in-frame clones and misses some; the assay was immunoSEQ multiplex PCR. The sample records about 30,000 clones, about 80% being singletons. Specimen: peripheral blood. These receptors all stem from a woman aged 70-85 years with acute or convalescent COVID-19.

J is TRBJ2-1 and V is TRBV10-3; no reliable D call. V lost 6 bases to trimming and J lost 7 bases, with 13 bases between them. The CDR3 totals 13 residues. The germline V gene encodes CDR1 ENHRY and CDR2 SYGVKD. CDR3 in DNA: TGTGCCATCAGGGCCAACCGTGTGAATGAGCAGTTCTTC. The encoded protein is CAIRANRVNEQFF.

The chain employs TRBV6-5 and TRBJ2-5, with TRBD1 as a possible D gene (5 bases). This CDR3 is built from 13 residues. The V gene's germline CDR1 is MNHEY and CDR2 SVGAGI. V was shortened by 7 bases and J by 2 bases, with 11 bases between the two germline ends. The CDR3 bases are TGTGCCAGCACTTTGACAGTACAAGAGACCCAGTACTTC. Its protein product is CASTLTVQETQYF.

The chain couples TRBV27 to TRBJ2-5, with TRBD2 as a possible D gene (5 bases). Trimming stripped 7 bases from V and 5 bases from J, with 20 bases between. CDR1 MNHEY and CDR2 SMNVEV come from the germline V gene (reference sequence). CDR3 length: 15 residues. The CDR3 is CASTPGRELEETQYF. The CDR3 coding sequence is TGTGCCAGCACCCCAGGTAGGGAGCTGGAGGAGACCCAGTACTTC.

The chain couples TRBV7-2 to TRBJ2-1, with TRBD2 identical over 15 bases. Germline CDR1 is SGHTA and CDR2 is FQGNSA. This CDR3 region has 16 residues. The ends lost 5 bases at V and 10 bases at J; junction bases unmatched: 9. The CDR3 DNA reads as TGTGCCAGCAGCCCAGGACTAGCGGGGGGGCTTAGGGAGCAGTTCTTC. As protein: CASSPGLAGGLREQFF.

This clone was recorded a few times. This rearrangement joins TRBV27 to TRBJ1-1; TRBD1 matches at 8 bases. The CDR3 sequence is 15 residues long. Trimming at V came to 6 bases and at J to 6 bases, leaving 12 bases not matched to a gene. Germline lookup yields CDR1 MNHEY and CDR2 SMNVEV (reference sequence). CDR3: CASRQSRGPYAEAFF. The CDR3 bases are TGTGCCAGCAGGCAGAGCAGGGGGCCCTACGCTGAAGCTTTCTTT.

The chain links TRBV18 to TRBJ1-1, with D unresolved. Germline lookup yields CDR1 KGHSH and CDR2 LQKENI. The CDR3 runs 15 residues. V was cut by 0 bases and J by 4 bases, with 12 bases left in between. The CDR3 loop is CASSPPERASTEAFF. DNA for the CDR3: TGTGCCAGCTCACCACCGGAGCGCGCTAGCACTGAAGCTTTCTTT.

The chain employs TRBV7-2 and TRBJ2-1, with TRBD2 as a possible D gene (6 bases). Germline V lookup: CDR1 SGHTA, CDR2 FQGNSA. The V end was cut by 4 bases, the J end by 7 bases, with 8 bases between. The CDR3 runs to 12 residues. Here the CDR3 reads CASSWGENEQFF. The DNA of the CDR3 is TGTGCCAGCAGCTGGGGGGAGAATGAGCAGTTCTTC.

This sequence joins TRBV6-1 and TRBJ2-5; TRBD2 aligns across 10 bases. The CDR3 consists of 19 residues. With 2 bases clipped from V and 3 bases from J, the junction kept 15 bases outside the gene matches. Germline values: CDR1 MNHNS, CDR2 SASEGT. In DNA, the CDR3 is TGTGCCAGCAGTGAAAGTGAGCTAGCGGGAGCCACAACGGAAGAGACCCAGTACTTC. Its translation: CASSESELAGATTEETQYF.

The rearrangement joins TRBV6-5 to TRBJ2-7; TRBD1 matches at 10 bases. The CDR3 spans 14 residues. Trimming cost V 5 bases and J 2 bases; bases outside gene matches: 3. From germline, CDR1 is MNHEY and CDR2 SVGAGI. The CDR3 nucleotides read TGTGCCAGCAGTCGGGGACAGGGGACCTACGAGCAGTACTTC. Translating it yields CASSRGQGTYEQYF.

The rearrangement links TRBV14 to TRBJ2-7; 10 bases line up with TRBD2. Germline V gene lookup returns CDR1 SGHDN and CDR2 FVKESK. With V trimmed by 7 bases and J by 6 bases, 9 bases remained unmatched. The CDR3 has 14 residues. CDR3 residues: CASNRAGGPVEQYF. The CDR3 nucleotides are TGTGCCAGCAACCGAGCGGGGGGGCCAGTCGAGCAGTACTTC.

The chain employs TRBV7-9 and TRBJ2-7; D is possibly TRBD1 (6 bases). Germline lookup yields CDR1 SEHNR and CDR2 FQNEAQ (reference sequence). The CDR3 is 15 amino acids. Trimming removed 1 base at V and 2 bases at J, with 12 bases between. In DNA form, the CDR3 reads TGTGCCAGCAGCTTAGTATCGGCAGGGGCCTACGAGCAGTACTTC. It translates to CASSLVSAGAYEQYF.

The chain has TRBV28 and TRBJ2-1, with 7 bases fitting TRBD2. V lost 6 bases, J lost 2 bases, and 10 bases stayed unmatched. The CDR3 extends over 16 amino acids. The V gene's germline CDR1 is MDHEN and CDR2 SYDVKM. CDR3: CASSHALANTYNEQFF. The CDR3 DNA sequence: TGTGCCAGCAGCCACGCACTAGCGAATACCTACAATGAGCAGTTCTTC.

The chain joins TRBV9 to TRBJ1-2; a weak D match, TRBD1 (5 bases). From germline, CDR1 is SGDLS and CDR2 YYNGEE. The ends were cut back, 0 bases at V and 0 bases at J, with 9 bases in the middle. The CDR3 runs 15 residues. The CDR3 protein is CASSVEARANYGYTF. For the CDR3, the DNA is TGTGCCAGCAGCGTAGAAGCCAGGGCTAACTATGGCTACACCTTC.

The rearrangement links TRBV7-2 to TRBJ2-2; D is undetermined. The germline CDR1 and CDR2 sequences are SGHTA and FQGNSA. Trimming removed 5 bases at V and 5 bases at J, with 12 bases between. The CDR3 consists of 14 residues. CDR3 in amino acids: CASSPSLRTGELFF. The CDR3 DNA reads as TGTGCCAGCAGCCCGAGTCTGAGAACCGGGGAGCTGTTTTTT.

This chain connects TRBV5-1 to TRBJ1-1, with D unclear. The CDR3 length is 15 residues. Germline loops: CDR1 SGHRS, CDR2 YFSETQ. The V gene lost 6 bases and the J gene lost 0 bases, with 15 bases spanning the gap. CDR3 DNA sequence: TGCGCCAGCACGAAGTCAGAGCGGTTGAACACTGAAGCTTTCTTT. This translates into CASTKSERLNTEAFF.

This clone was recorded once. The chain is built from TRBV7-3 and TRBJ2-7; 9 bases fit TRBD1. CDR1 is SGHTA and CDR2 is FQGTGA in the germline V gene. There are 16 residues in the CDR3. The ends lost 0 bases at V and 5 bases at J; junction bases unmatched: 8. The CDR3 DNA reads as TGTGCCAGCAGCTTAACTGTGAGGACAGGGGAACACGAGCAGTACTTC. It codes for CASSLTVRTGEHEQYF.

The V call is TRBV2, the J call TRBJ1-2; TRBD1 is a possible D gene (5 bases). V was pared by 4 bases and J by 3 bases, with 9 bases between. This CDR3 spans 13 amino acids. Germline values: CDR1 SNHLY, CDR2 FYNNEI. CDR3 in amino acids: CASSAAGYYGYTF. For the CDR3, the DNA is TGTGCCAGCAGTGCGGCAGGGTACTATGGCTACACCTTC.

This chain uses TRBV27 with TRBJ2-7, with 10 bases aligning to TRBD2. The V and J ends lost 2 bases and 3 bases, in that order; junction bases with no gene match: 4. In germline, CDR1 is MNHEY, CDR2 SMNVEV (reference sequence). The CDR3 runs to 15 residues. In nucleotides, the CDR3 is TGTGCCAGCAGTTTAAGTCTAGCGGGAGACTACGAGCAGTACTTC. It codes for CASSLSLAGDYEQYF.

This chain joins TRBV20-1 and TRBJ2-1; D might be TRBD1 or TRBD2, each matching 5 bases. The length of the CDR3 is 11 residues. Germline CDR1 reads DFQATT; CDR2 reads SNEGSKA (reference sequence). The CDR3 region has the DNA TGCAGCGCTCGAGGGGCCTATGAGCAGTTCTTC. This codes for CSARGAYEQFF.

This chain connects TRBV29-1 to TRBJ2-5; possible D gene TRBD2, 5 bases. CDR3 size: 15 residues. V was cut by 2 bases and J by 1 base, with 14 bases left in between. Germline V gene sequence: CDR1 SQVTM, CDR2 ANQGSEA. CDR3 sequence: CSVEITRSGQETQYF. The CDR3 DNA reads TGCAGCGTTGAAATCACGAGGAGCGGCCAAGAGACCCAGTACTTC.

CDR3: CASSPQTGVEDTQYF. CDR3 DNA sequence: TGTGCCAGCAGCCCCCAGACGGGAGTTGAAGATACGCAGTATTTT. The rearrangement joins TRBV7-3 to TRBJ2-3, with D possibly TRBD2 on 6 matching bases. The CDR3 spans 15 residues. The germline gives CDR1 SGHTA, CDR2 FQGTGA. Trimming took off 5 bases at V and 5 bases at J, with 17 bases between the two ends.

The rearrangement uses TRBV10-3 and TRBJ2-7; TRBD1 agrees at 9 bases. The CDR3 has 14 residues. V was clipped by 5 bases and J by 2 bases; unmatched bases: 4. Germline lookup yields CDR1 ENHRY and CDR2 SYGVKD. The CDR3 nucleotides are TGTGCCATCAGTCCCACAGGGGGCACCTACGAGCAGTACTTC. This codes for CAISPTGGTYEQYF.